This is a list of T cell receptor beta chains from one sample in a study of HIV-infected children after antiretroviral therapy interruption. TCRdb fed the 3' RACE reads into MiXCR, producing one record per CDR3 protein. The profile covers more than 75,000 distinct CDR3 sequences, with around 6.9% appearing a single time and around 1.1% taken by the ten largest. The sequencing used CD45RA+ CD4+ T cells from PBMCs, pooled from several time points, collected from a donor given antiretroviral therapy, either interrupted or continuous. These receptors all stem from a pool of human donors with HIV. CDR3s leave out the opening cysteine and the closing phenylalanine or tryptophan.

TRBV29-1	TRBJ2-5	SVEGDAYQY
TRBV2	TRBJ2-6	ASKDSSGANVLT
TRBV7-8	TRBJ2-3	ASSIYLRAASTDTQY
TRBV12-3/TRBV12-4	TRBJ2-2	ASSLARRRTGELF
TRBV20-1	TRBJ2-7	SASTEDRGSYEQY
TRBV12-3/TRBV12-4	TRBJ1-1	GSMVGEGEAF
TRBV28	TRBJ1-1	ASSLPPPMNTEAF
TRBV4-1	TRBJ2-7	ASSHSQSGGAAYEQY
TRBV29-1	TRBJ1-1	SVDPGGAEAF
TRBV28	TRBJ2-7	ASRSQGAGEDEQY
TRBV29-1	TRBJ1-2	SVALWGSYGYT
TRBV4-2	TRBJ2-1	ASSHRTGGNEQF
TRBV20-1	TRBJ2-5	SARSGRAEETQY
TRBV12-3/TRBV12-4	TRBJ2-7	ASGDRGGSYEQY
TRBV20-1	TRBJ2-2	SARITGLDGELF
TRBV30	TRBJ2-1	AWSGAAGNEQF
TRBV28	TRBJ2-1	ASSLDRYNEQF
TRBV18	TRBJ1-1	ASSPVSENTEAF
TRBV4-1	TRBJ2-7	ASSQGDEQY
TRBV7-3	TRBJ2-1	ASSLSGLWAGEQF
TRBV14	TRBJ2-1	ASSTQDGQIYNEQF
TRBV18	TRBJ1-1	ASSTRGLNTEAF
TRBV4-1	TRBJ1-4	ASSQDWTGDNEKLF
TRBV7-2	TRBJ2-5	ASSLIETQY
TRBV5-1	TRBJ2-1	ASSLVSPALGEQF
TRBV7-3	TRBJ2-1	ASSFSMDSYNEQF
TRBV10-3	TRBJ2-3	AITGQGADTQY
TRBV5-1	TRBJ2-5	ASSSVPGQGLRGETQY
TRBV12-2	TRBJ1-2	ASRIEGPQDYGYT
TRBV7-3	TRBJ2-1	ASSADFKGLARSNEQF
TRBV6-1	TRBJ1-1	ASSVGRLTGTEAF
TRBV14	TRBJ2-1	ASSQGSYNEQF
TRBV5-6	TRBJ2-7	ASSLGLPPGDYEQY
TRBV13	TRBJ2-1	ASSPPIFGGEYNEQF
TRBV2	TRBJ1-1	ASRAPDWNTEAF
TRBV20-1	TRBJ2-3	SATKESLTDTQY
TRBV6-4	TRBJ1-2	AIRPGYT
TRBV5-1	TRBJ1-6	ASSLDTGGHHNSPLH
TRBV6-1	TRBJ2-3	ASRPLPGGLTDTQY
TRBV12-3/TRBV12-4	TRBJ1-5	ASSPSQGAINQPQH
TRBV24-1	TRBJ2-1	ATSAMTPVDEQF
TRBV19	TRBJ2-7	ASSIDLRY
TRBV29-1	TRBJ1-1	SVRDTLEAF
TRBV30	TRBJ1-1	AWSVRGKDTEAF
TRBV5-1	TRBJ2-7	ASSRLGGSYEQY
TRBV6-1	TRBJ2-2	ASSDTGSTGELF
TRBV27	TRBJ1-6	ASRRQLGHSPLH
TRBV5-1	TRBJ2-1	ASSRMGEQF
TRBV18	TRBJ1-5	ASSLRTGESNQPQH
TRBV5-1	TRBJ1-1	ASSLGPRTGLLSTEAF
TRBV6-4	TRBJ2-5	ASSAVETQETQY